The present entry profiles one T cell receptor (beta chain) with its context. Its matching antigen is unknown. At one end, the junction sequence differs from germline, possibly due to a read error. The data originate from a study of cytomegalovirus exposure and HLA in healthy donors. Broader study findings: The authors later linked a missense DCLRE1C variant to TCR beta V- and J-gene trimming. TRBV6-2, TRBV6-3 and some other V segments were excluded as indistinguishable. In an earlier analysis, most TCR beta V segments were productive about 87% or about 30% of the time.

In the PCR, 60 Vbeta and 13 Jbeta primers were used. In the original analysis: There were 80 million to 95 million unique TCR beta chains by a later count, and about 11 million of them were shared. This table comes from immunoSEQ multiplex PCR, and its TCRdb copy is limited to in-frame clones, with some not included. The V and J calls and the clone size are those of that table, but D and trimming were determined from the DNA. This sample carries about 140,000 clones, 75% to 85% of them seen once, and the ten largest clones take about 2.2%. There are 12 residues in the CDR3. CDR1 and CDR2 from the germline V gene are SEHNR and FQNEAQ (reference sequence).

The TCR sequence derives from a man aged 50 to 60 in good health and CMV-seronegative. Sequenced: PBMCs. The chain has TRBV7-9 and TRBJ2-1; 7 nucleotides line up with TRBD2. CDR3 residues: CSSSTPGGEQFF. CDR3 DNA sequence: TGTTCCAGCAGCACCCCGGGGGGTGAGCAGTTCTTC.